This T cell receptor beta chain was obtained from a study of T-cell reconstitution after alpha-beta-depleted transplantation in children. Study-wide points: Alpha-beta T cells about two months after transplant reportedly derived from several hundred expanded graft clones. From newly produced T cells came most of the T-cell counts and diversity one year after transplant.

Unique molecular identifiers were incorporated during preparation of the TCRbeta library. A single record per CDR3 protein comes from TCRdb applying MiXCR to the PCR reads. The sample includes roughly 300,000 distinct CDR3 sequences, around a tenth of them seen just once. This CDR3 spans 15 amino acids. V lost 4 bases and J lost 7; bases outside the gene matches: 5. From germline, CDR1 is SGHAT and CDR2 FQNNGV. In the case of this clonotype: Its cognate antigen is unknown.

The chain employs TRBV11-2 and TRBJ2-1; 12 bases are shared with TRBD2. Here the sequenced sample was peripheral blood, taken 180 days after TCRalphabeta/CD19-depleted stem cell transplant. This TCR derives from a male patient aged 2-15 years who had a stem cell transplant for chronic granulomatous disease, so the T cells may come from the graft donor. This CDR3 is CASSSLGLAGNEQFF. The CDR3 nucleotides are TGTGCCAGCAGCTCCTTAGGACTAGCGGGGAATGAGCAGTTCTTC.